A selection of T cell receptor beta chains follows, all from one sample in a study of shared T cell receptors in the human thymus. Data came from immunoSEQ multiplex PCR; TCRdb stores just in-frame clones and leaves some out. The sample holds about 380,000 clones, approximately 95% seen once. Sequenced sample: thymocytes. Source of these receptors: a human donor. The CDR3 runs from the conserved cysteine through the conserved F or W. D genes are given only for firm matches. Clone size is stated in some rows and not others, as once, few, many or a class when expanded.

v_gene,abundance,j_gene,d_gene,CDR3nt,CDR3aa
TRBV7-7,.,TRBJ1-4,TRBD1,TGTGCTAGCAGCGCCGGGACAGCTGCTAATGAAAAACTGTTTTTT,CASSAGTAANEKLFF
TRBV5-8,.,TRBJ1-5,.,TGTGCCAGCAGCTTCGTGGGAGAGCAGCCCCAGCATTTT,CASSFVGEQPQHF
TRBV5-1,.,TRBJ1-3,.,TGCGCCAGCGGGCGGGGCCCGGGGGGAAACACCATATATTTT,CASGRGPGGNTIYF
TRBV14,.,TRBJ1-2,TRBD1,TGTGCCAGCAGCCAAGGGAAGGGTAGGGGGCTAGATGGCTACACCTTC,CASSQGKGRGLDGYTF
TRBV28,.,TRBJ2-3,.,TGTGCCGGACAGACAGGCACAGATACGCAGTATTTT,CAGQTGTDTQYF
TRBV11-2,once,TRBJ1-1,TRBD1,TGTGCCAGCAGCTTACCTCGACGACTACAGGGGAGAAACACTGAAGCTTTCTTT,CASSLPRRLQGRNTEAFF
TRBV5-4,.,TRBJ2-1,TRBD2,TGTGCCAGCAGTCCGGTAGCGGGGAGCTCCTACAATGAGCAGTTCTTC,CASSPVAGSSYNEQFF
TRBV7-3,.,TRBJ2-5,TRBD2,TGTGCCAGCAGCTCAACGACTAGCGGTTTAGGGACCCAGTACTTC,CASSSTTSGLGTQYF
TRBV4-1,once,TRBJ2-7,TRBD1,TGCGCCAGCAGCCAATATCTCGGGACAGGGAAGGGCGAGCAGTACTTC,CASSQYLGTGKGEQYF
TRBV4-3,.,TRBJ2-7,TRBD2,TGCGCCAGCAGCCGCGGGACTAGCGGGGCGTACGAGCAGTACTTC,CASSRGTSGAYEQYF
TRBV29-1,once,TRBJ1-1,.,TGCAGCGTTGCCCTCCGGGACACTGAAGCTTTCTTT,CSVALRDTEAFF
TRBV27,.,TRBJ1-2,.,TGTGCCAGCAGTTCGGGCAACTATGGCTACACCTTC,CASSSGNYGYTF
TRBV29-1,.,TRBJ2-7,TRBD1,TGCAGCGTTGAAATTCCAGGGGGTCACGAGCAGTACTTC,CSVEIPGGHEQYF
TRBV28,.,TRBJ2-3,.,TGTGCCAGCAGTTTATGGTCAGATACGCAGTATTTT,CASSLWSDTQYF
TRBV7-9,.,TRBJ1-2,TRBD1,TGTGCCAGCAGCGTTCGACAGGGTGACTATGGCTACACCTTC,CASSVRQGDYGYTF
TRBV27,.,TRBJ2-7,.,TGTGCCAGCAGTTTATCAATTCCCTTACTCTTTTACGAGCAGTACTTC,CASSLSIPLLFYEQYF
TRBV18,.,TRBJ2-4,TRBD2,TGTGCCAGCTCACCACGACGGGGGGGTCCCAAAAACATTCAGTACTTC,CASSPRRGGPKNIQYF
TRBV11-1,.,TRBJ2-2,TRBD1,TGTGCCAGCAGCCTCCGGGACAGAGAGGCCGGGGAGCTGTTTTTT,CASSLRDREAGELFF
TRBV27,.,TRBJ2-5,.,TGTGCCAGCAGTCTCCTCGGTGCGGGGAGACAAGAGACCCAGTACTTC,CASSLLGAGRQETQYF
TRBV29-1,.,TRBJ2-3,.,TGCAGCGTTTTGTCTAGGGGGGGAGCTAGCACAGATACGCAGTATTTT,CSVLSRGGASTDTQYF
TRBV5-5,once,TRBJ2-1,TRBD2,TGTGCCAGCAGCTTGGAGCGGGAGTCCTGGAAGCAGTTCTTC,CASSLERESWKQFF
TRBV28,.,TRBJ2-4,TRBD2,TGTGCCAGCAGTAGATCGATGGATGAGCGGGAGGGCCCTAAGACGGCCAAAAACATTCAGTACTTC,CASSRSMDEREGPKTAKNIQYF
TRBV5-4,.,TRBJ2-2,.,TGTGCCAGCAGCTTGCGGGTCAGGACAGAAGTGAACACCGGGGAGCTGTTTTTT,CASSLRVRTEVNTGELFF
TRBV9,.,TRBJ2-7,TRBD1,TGTGCCAGCAGCACCCGGGACAGCCCCTACGAGCAGTACTTC,CASSTRDSPYEQYF
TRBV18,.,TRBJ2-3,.,TGTGCCAGCTCACCACCCTCATATAGCACAGATACGCAGTATTTT,CASSPPSYSTDTQYF
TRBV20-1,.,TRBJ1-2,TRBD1,TGCAGTGGACAGGGGTCCGGGGGCTACACCTTC,CSGQGSGGYTF
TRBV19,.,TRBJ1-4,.,TGTGCCAGTAGTATAGGGGCAACTAATGAAAAACTGTTTTTT,CASSIGATNEKLFF
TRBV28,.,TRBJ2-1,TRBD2,TGTGCCAGCAGTTCCATAGCGGGAGGGGATATCAATGAGCAGTTCTTC,CASSSIAGGDINEQFF
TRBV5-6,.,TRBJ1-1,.,TGTGCCAGCAGCTTGGTGGTGTCCTTAAACACTGAAGCTTTCTTT,CASSLVVSLNTEAFF
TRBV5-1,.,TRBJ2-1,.,TGCGCCAGCAGCCGCGGGGCTGAGCAGTTCTTC,CASSRGAEQFF
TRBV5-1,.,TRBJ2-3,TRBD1,TGCGCCAGCAGCTCGTACCGGGACAGGGACTCAGATACGCAGTATTTT,CASSSYRDRDSDTQYF
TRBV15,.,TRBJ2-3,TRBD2,TGTGCCACCAGCAGGCCCGAACTCCCGGGGACTAGCGGGAGGGCTTCAGATACGCAGTATTTT,CATSRPELPGTSGRASDTQYF
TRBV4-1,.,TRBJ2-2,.,TGCGCCAGCAGCGAGTGGGGGTCGAACACCGGGGAGCTGTTTTTT,CASSEWGSNTGELFF